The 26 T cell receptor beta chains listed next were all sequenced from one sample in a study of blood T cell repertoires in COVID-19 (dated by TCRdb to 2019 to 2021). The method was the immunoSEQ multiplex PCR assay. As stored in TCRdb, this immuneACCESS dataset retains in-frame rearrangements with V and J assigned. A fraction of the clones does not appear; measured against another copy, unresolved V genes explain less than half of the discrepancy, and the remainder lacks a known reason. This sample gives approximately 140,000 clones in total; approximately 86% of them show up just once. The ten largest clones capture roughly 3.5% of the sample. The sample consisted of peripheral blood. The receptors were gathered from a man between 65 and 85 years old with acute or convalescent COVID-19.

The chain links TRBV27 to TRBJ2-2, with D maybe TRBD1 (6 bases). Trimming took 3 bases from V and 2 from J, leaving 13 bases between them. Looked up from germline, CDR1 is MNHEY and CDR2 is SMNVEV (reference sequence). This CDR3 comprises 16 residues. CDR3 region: CASSFGGAVNTGELFF. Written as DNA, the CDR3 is TGTGCCAGCAGTTTTGGGGGCGCCGTTAACACCGGGGAGCTGTTTTTT.

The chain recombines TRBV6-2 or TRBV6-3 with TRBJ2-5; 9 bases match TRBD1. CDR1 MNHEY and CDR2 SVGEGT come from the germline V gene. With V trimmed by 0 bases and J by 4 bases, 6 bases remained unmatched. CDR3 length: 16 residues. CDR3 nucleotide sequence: TGTGCCAGCAGTTACTCGAGGACAGGGGTAGGAGAGACCCAGTACTTC. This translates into CASSYSRTGVGETQYF.

The CDR3 sequence: CASSEGLAFRGFF. The CDR3 nucleotides are TGCGCCAGCAGTGAGGGACTAGCGTTTAGGGGGTTCTTC. This rearrangement joins TRBV10-2 to TRBJ2-1; 9 bases match TRBD2. Germline loops: CDR1 WSHSY, CDR2 SAAADI. The CDR3 is made up of 13 amino acids. Trimming at V came to 2 bases and at J to 15 bases, leaving 8 bases not matched to a gene.

CDR3 DNA: TGTGCCAGCAGTTACCCAGTCTCTGGAAACACCATATATTTT. Residues: CASSYPVSGNTIYF. The rearrangement links TRBV6-6 to TRBJ1-3, with D unresolved. This CDR3 is built from 14 residues. Trimming pared 2 bases from V and 0 bases from J, leaving 5 bases between. Germline assignment: CDR1 MNHNY and CDR2 SVGAGI (reference sequence).

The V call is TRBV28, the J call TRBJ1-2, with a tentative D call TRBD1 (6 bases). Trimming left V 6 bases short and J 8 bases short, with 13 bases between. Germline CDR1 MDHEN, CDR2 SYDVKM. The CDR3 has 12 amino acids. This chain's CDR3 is CASSYSQGGYTF. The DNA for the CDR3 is TGTGCCAGCAGCTATTCCCAGGGGGGCTACACCTTC.

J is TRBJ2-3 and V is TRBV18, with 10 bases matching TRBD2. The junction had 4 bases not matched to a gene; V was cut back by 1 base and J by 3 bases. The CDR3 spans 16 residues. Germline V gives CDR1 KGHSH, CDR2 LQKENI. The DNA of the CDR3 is TGTGCCAGCTCACCACGGGCTAGCGGGAGTACAGATACGCAGTATTTT. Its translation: CASSPRASGSTDTQYF.

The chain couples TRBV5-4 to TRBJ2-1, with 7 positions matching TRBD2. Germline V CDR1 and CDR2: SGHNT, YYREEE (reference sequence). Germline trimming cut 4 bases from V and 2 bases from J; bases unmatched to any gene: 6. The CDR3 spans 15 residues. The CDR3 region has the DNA TGTGCCAGCAGCCCCAAGCGGGGAGCCTACAATGAGCAGTTCTTC. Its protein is CASSPKRGAYNEQFF. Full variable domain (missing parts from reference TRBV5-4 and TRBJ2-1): ETGVTQSPTHLIKTRGQQVTLRCSSQSGHNTVSWYQQALGQGPQFIFQYYREEENGRGNFPPRFSGLQFPNYSSELNVNALELDDSALYLCASSPKRGAYNEQFFGPGTRLTVL.

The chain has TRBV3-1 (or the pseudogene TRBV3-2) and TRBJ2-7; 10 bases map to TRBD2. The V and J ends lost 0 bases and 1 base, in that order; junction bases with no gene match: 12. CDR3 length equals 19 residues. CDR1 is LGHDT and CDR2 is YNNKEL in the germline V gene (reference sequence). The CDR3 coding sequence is TGTGCCAGCAGCCAAGATCCCGCCGTGGGACTAGCGTTTTCCTACGAGCAGTACTTC. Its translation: CASSQDPAVGLAFSYEQYF.

In DNA form, the CDR3 reads TGTGCCAGTAGTACGCAGGGGGCGGATAATGAAAAACTGTTTTTT. Protein sequence: CASSTQGADNEKLFF. The genes are TRBV19 and TRBJ1-4, with TRBD1 identical over 8 bases. CDR1 LNHDA and CDR2 SQIVND come from the germline V gene (reference sequence). Trimming at V came to 4 bases and at J to 4 bases, leaving 5 bases not matched to a gene. This CDR3 comprises 15 residues.

The CDR3 DNA reads TGTGCCAGCAGCATCAGCGGGAGCTCCTACGAGCAGTACTTC. Translating it yields CASSISGSSYEQYF. This chain connects TRBV6-2 or TRBV6-3 to TRBJ2-7; TRBD2 matches 8 bases. J gave up 0 bases and V 6 bases, and 4 bases lay outside the gene matches. Per the germline V gene, CDR1 is MNHEY and CDR2 is SVGEGT. The CDR3 sequence is 14 residues long.

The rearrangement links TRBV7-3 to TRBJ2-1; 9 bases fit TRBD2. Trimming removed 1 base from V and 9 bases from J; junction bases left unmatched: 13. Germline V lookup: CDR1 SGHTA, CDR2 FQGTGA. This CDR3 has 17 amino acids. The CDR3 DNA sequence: TGTGCCAGCAGCTTAATCCCCTCTAGCGGGACTTCTCCTGAGCAGTTCTTC. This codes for CASSLIPSSGTSPEQFF.

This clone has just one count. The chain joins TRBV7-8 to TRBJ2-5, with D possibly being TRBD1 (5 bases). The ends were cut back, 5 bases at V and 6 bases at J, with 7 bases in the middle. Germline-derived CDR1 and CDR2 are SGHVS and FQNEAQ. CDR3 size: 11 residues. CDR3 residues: CASSPGQTQYF. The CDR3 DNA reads TGTGCCAGCAGCCCAGGGCAGACCCAGTACTTC.

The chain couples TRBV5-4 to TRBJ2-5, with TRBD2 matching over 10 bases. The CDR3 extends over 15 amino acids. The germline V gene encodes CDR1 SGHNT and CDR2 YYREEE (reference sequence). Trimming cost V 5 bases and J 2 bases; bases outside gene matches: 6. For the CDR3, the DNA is TGTGCCAGCAGTTTTAAACTAGCGGGGCAAGAGACCCAGTACTTC. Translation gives CASSFKLAGQETQYF.

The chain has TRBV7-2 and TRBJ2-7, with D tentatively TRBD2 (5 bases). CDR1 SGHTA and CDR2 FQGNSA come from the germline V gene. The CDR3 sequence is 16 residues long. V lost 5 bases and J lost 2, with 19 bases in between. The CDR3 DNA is TGTGCCAGCAGCCCCCCATCACCGGGATTTACCTACGAGCAGTACTTC. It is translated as CASSPPSPGFTYEQYF.

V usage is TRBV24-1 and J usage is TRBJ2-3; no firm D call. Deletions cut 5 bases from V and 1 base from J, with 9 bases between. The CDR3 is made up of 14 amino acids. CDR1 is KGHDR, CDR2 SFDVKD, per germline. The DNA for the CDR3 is TGTGCCACCAGTGGGGCCCAGCGCACAGATACGCAGTATTTT. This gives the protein CATSGAQRTDTQYF.

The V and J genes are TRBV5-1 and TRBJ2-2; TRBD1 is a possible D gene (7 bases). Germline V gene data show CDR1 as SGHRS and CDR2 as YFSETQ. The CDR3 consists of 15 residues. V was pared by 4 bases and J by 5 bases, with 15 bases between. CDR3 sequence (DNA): TGCGCCAGCAGCGGGGGGACAGTTGGGACCGGGGAGCTGTTTTTT. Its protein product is CASSGGTVGTGELFF.

The CDR3 region has the DNA TGTGCCAGCAGTCCCTCCGGGTATGGCTACACCTTC. Amino acid sequence: CASSPSGYGYTF. V gene TRBV27 combines with J gene TRBJ1-2; D gene unclear. Trimming shortened V by 5 bases and J by 5 bases, and 9 bases separated the two germline ends. Germline CDR1 is MNHEY and CDR2 is SMNVEV (reference sequence). CDR3 length: 12 residues.

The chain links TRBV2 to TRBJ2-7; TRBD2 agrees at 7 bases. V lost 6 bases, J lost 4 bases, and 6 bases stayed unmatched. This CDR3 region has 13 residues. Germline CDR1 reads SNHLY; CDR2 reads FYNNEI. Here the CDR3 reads CASRSGTGYEQYF. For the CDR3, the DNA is TGTGCCAGCAGGAGCGGGACGGGGTACGAGCAGTACTTC.

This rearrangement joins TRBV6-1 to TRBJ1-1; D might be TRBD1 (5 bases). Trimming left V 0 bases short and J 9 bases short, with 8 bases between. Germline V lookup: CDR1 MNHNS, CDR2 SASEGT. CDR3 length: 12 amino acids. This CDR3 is CASSEAGGKAFF. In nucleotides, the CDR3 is TGTGCCAGCAGTGAAGCCGGGGGGAAAGCTTTCTTT.

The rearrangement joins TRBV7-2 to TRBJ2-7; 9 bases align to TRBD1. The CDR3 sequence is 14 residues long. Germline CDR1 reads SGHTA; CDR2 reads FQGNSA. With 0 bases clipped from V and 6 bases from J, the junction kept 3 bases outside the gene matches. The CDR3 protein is CASSLATGGREQYF. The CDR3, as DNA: TGTGCCAGCAGCTTAGCGACAGGGGGGCGCGAGCAGTACTTC.

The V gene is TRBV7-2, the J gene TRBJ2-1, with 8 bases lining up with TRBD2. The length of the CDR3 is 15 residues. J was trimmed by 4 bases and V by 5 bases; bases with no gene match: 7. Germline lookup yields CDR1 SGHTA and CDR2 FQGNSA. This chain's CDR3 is CASSGPSGLYNEQFF. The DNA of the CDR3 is TGTGCCAGCAGCGGCCCTAGCGGGCTTTACAATGAGCAGTTCTTC.

DNA for the CDR3: TGTGCCAGTAGTGACAGGGTGAACAAAAACATTCAGTACTTC. This encodes CASSDRVNKNIQYF. The chain recombines TRBV19 with TRBJ2-4; 7 bases agree with TRBD1. The V gene end was trimmed by 5 bases and the J gene end by 3 bases; junction bases not matched to a gene: 4. This CDR3 has 14 amino acids. Per the germline V gene, CDR1 is LNHDA and CDR2 is SQIVND (reference sequence).

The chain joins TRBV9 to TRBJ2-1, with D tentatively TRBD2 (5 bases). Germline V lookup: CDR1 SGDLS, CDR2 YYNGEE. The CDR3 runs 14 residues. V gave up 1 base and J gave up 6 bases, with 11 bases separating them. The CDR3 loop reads CASSVILGGNEQFF. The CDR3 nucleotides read TGTGCCAGCAGCGTAATACTAGGTGGCAATGAGCAGTTCTTC.

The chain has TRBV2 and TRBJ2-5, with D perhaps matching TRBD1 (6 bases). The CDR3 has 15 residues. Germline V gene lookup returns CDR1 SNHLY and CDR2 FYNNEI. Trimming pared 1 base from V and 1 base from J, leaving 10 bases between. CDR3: CASSEGQASQETQYF. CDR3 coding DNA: TGTGCCAGCAGTGAAGGACAGGCCTCCCAAGAGACCCAGTACTTC.

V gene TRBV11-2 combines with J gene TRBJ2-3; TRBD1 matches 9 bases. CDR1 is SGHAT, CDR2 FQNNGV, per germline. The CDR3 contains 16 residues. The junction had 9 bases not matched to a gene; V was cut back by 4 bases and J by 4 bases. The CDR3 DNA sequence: TGTGCCAGCAGCTCCCGGACAGGGGAGGTCTCAGATACGCAGTATTTT. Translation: CASSSRTGEVSDTQYF.

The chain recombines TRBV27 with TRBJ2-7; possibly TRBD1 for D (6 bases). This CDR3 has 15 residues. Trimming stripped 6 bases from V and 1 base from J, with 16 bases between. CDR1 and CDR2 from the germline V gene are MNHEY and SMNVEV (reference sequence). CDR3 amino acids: CASRTRGKGSYEQYF. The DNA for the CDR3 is TGTGCCAGCAGGACCAGGGGAAAAGGTTCCTACGAGCAGTACTTC.